This T cell receptor beta chain came from a study of radiotherapy plus CTLA-4 blockade in lung cancer. Study overall: Among patients, about 20% showed objective responses, and about 30% had disease control.

Study-wide results and limits: After radiotherapy and ipilimumab, tumor-derived clones expanded in peripheral blood. In blood, early T cell clone dynamics reportedly predicted response best, together with interferon-beta.

Sequencing was performed with immunoSEQ multiplex PCR; in TCRdb, only in-frame clones are kept and a portion is missing. This sample has 81,000 or so clones, with 84% found just once. Of note for this clone: Its antigen is not identified.

Ipilimumab CTLA-4 blockade and focal radiation were given to patients with chemo-refractory metastatic non-small-cell lung cancer. The CDR3 extends over 16 amino acids. Losses at the gene ends were 6 bases for V and 5 bases for J; bases not matched to a gene: 14. Per the germline V gene, CDR1 is SGHRS and CDR2 is YFSETQ. The source is a human donor with non-small cell lung cancer who had stable disease on radiotherapy plus ipilimumab. The sample consisted of peripheral blood, taken from a patient treated with radiotherapy plus ipilimumab. This rearrangement joins TRBV5-1 to TRBJ2-3, with 8 bases that match TRBD2. The CDR3 region is CASNPDTGGRIDTQYF. CDR3 nucleotides: TGCGCCAGCAACCCCGACACGGGGGGGCGGATAGATACGCAGTATTTT.